One and the same sample provided the 27 T cell receptor beta chains below, sequenced in a study of T cells in Graves' hyperthyroidism and ophthalmopathy. From RNA transcripts, TCR beta CDR3 regions were amplified. A first-round RT-PCR of the TCR CDR3 used the HTBI primer set. TCRdb reprocessed the multiplex PCR reads via MiXCR and lists one record per CDR3 protein. The top ten clones hold over 30% of a sample with about 640,000 distinct CDR3 sequences, less than 25% of them seen once. The sample taken for sequencing was blood. The receptors come from a young man with Graves' ophthalmopathy.

The chain links TRBV7-6 to TRBJ2-7; D gene uncertain. Germline values: CDR1 SGHVS, CDR2 FNYEAQ. V was pared by 4 bases and J by 2 bases, with 18 bases between. CDR3 length: 16 amino acids. Here the CDR3 DNA reads TGTGCCAGCAGCTATACCCCCGGCCCGGAACCCTACGAGCAGTACTTC. Protein product: CASSYTPGPEPYEQYF. Drawing the rest from reference TRBV7-6 and TRBJ2-7, the complete variable domain is GAGVSQSPRYKVTKRGQDVALRCDPISGHVSLYWYRQALGQGPEFLTYFNYEAQQDKSGLPNDRFSAERPEGSISTLTIQRTEQRDSAMYRCASSYTPGPEPYEQYFGPGTRLTVT.

The V and J genes are TRBV20-1 and TRBJ2-7; TRBD2 agrees at 11 bases. The V segment lost 3 bases and the J segment 3 bases; nucleotides outside the gene matches: 10. CDR3 length: 16 residues. Per the germline V gene, CDR1 is DFQATT and CDR2 is SNEGSKA (reference sequence). CDR3 protein: CSASPGLAVLGYEQYF. For the CDR3, the DNA is TGCAGTGCTAGTCCGGGACTAGCGGTTCTAGGCTACGAGCAGTACTTC.

This chain links TRBV19 with TRBJ1-6; 8 nucleotides agree with TRBD1. The CDR3 runs to 16 residues. V shed 6 bases, J shed 5 bases, and the junction held 9 bases outside the gene matches. Germline V gene sequence: CDR1 LNHDA, CDR2 SQIVND (reference sequence). CDR3 sequence reads: CASSRARDRNNSPLHF. The CDR3 DNA sequence: TGTGCCAGTAGCCGCGCGAGGGACAGGAATAATTCACCCCTCCACTTT.

The chain couples TRBV10-3 to TRBJ1-1, with TRBD1 identical over 10 bases. In germline, CDR1 is ENHRY, CDR2 SYGVKD. CDR3 length: 18 residues. The junction had 14 bases not matched to a gene; V was cut back by 6 bases and J by 1 base. DNA for the CDR3: TGTGCCATCAGGGACAGGGGGAGTCCGCGGCCCGAGAACACTGAAGCTTTCTTT. The encoded protein is CAIRDRGSPRPENTEAFF.

This clonotype came up many times. V and J are TRBV18 and TRBJ2-7; no clear D gene. This CDR3 has 13 residues. Trimming left V 4 bases short and J 6 bases short, with 13 bases between. The germline V gene has CDR1 KGHSH and CDR2 LQKENI. CDR3 loop: CASSQTRVTEQYF. CDR3 DNA sequence: TGTGCCAGCTCACAAACGCGAGTGACCGAGCAGTACTTC.

The table lists this clonotype with a few counts. The chain links TRBV7-9 to TRBJ2-1; 11 bases agree with TRBD2. Trimming took 4 bases from V and 8 from J; bases not matched to a gene: 7. Germline CDR1 SEHNR, CDR2 FQNEAQ (reference sequence). This CDR3 has 15 amino acids. Here the CDR3 reads CASSSPLAGDYEQFF. CDR3 nucleotide sequence: TGTGCCAGCAGCTCCCCACTAGCGGGAGACTATGAGCAGTTCTTC.

CDR3 amino acids: CATSDPGLAGNIQYF. CDR3 coding DNA: TGTGCCACCAGTGACCCGGGACTAGCGGGAAACATTCAGTACTTC. The J gene is TRBJ2-4, the V gene TRBV24-1; 12 bases agree with TRBD2. The CDR3 contains 15 residues. Germline CDR1 KGHDR, CDR2 SFDVKD. V trimming: 4 bases; J trimming: 6 bases; junction bases outside the gene matches: 3.

The CDR3 is CASSPGQDNSEAFF. The CDR3 DNA reads TGTGCCAGCAGCCCGGGACAGGATAATTCGGAAGCTTTCTTT. The chain links TRBV7-9 to TRBJ1-1; 8 nucleotides match TRBD1. Trimming at V came to 5 bases and at J to 8 bases, leaving 10 bases not matched to a gene. Germline CDR1 SEHNR, CDR2 FQNEAQ (reference sequence). This CDR3 has 14 residues.

The chain has TRBV7-9 and TRBJ1-4; TRBD1 aligns across 9 bases. V trimming: 3 bases; J trimming: 4 bases; junction bases outside the gene matches: 6. The CDR3 contains 16 residues. Germline loops: CDR1 SEHNR, CDR2 FQNEAQ (reference sequence). The CDR3 protein is CASSFSADRGNEKLFF. The DNA of the CDR3 is TGTGCCAGCAGCTTTTCCGCGGACAGGGGTAATGAAAAACTGTTTTTT.

CDR3 DNA: TGTGCCAGCAGTTTTTCGGGAAGAGACTTAAACTATGGCTACACCTTC. Residues: CASSFSGRDLNYGYTF. V gene TRBV12-3 or TRBV12-4 combines with J gene TRBJ1-2; D unresolved. Trimming took off 3 bases at V and 2 bases at J, with 16 bases between the two ends. The CDR3 loop spans 16 amino acids.

Regarding this clonotype: It may be a read error: a sequence one base away is much more abundant. The chain recombines TRBV12-3 or TRBV12-4 with TRBJ1-1; D unclear. The length of the CDR3 is 13 residues. Trimming left V 6 bases short and J 7 bases short, with 15 bases between. CDR3 nucleotide sequence: TGTGCCAGCAGCCGAGTTAGGAGGGATGAAGCTTTCTTT. It translates to CASSRVRRDEAFF.

This clonotype occurred a few times. This chain links TRBV28 with TRBJ2-7, with a weak D call TRBD1 (5 bases). Germline assignment: CDR1 MDHEN and CDR2 SYDVKM. With 8 bases removed from V and 0 bases from J, the gap between germline ends came to 14 bases. This CDR3 spans 14 amino acids. The CDR3 sequence: CASVDSLFSYEQYF. The CDR3 DNA follows: TGTGCCAGCGTTGACAGTCTCTTCTCCTACGAGCAGTACTTC.

The genes are TRBV6-9 and TRBJ2-3; no clear D gene. V gave up 3 bases and J gave up 12 bases, with 13 bases separating them. This CDR3 spans 12 amino acids. Germline V gene data show CDR1 as MNHGY and CDR2 as SVAAGI. This CDR3 is CASSYALDRQYF. The DNA for the CDR3 is TGTGCCAGCAGTTACGCACTGGACCGCCAGTATTTT.

CDR3 nucleotide sequence: TGCGCCAGCAGCTTTGTAGCGGGAGAGAACACCGGGGAGCTGTTTTTT. Protein sequence: CASSFVAGENTGELFF. The chain has TRBV5-1 and TRBJ2-2; 9 bases map to TRBD2. The germline gives CDR1 SGHRS, CDR2 YFSETQ. The CDR3 sequence is 16 residues long. The V segment lost 2 bases and the J segment 1 base; nucleotides outside the gene matches: 3.

In this sample, this clonotype turned up a few times. This chain joins TRBV4-1 and TRBJ1-1; 9 bases are a match to TRBD1. The V segment lost 5 bases and the J segment 4 bases; nucleotides outside the gene matches: 5. Germline V lookup: CDR1 MGHRA, CDR2 YSYEKL. The CDR3 is 14 residues long. In DNA form, the CDR3 reads TGCGCCAGCAGCGCCCCGACAGGGGGCACTGAAGCTTTCTTT. Encoded protein: CASSAPTGGTEAFF.

This clonotype was found a few times. The V and J genes are TRBV7-2 and TRBJ2-4, with 11 bases identical to TRBD1. This CDR3 comprises 19 residues. CDR1 is SGHTA and CDR2 is FQGNSA in the germline V gene. The V segment lost 5 bases and the J segment 4 bases; nucleotides outside the gene matches: 16. CDR3: CASSPTPGQGVGEKNIQYF. In DNA form, the CDR3 reads TGTGCCAGCAGCCCTACCCCGGGACAGGGGGTTGGAGAGAAAAACATTCAGTACTTC.

DNA for the CDR3: TGCAGCGTTGAAGATCCAGGTGGGGTGGGGGGAGAGACCCAGTACTTC. Translating gives CSVEDPGGVGGETQYF. The chain is built from TRBV29-1 and TRBJ2-5; tentative D call: TRBD2 (6 bases). Trimming cost V 0 bases and J 4 bases, with 18 bases left between them. This CDR3 has 16 amino acids. CDR1 is SQVTM and CDR2 is ANQGSEA in the germline V gene.

The J gene is TRBJ1-5, the V gene TRBV28, with 7 bases fitting TRBD1. The CDR3 loop spans 16 amino acids. Trimming took 10 bases from V and 7 from J; bases not matched to a gene: 19. CDR1 MDHEN and CDR2 SYDVKM come from the germline V gene. CDR3 sequence: CATLAQGTLRGQPQHF. CDR3 DNA sequence: TGTGCCACCTTGGCACAGGGGACCCTAAGAGGACAGCCCCAGCATTTT. Drawing the rest from reference TRBV28 and TRBJ1-5, the complete variable domain is DVKVTQSSRYLVKRTGEKVFLECVQDMDHENMFWYRQDPGLGLRLIYFSYDVKMKEKGDIPEGYSVSREKKERFSLILESASTNQTSMYLCATLAQGTLRGQPQHFGDGTRLSIL.

This clonotype was counted ten times or more. A read error may account for a junction end that differs from germline. V gene TRBV7-9 combines with J gene TRBJ2-1, with D uncertain. Germline CDR1 and CDR2: SEHNR and FQNEAQ (reference sequence). The CDR3 is 11 amino acids. The CDR3 sequence: CASSQYSEQFF. CDR3 nucleotides: TGTGCCAGCAGCCAATACAGTGAGCAGTTCTTC.

Remarks on this clonotype: Its ends do not fully match the called genes, so a read error is possible. V usage is TRBV24-1 and J usage is TRBJ1-2; D not certain. The CDR3 runs 13 residues. The germline V gene has CDR1 KGHDR and CDR2 SFDVKD. The DNA of the CDR3 is TGTGTCACCAGTGATCCATCCAACTATGGCTACACCTTC. Translated: CVTSDPSNYGYTF.

This clonotype was found many times. The chain joins TRBV28 to TRBJ1-5, with 9 bases aligning to TRBD1. V was pared by 5 bases and J by 7 bases, with 9 bases of the junction left unmatched. The CDR3 runs 15 residues. The germline V gene has CDR1 MDHEN and CDR2 SYDVKM. The CDR3 DNA sequence: TGTGCCAGCAGTACCCCCGGGACAGGGAAACAGCCCCAGCATTTT. Translated: CASSTPGTGKQPQHF. Supplemented by reference TRBV28 and TRBJ1-5, the full variable domain reads DVKVTQSSRYLVKRTGEKVFLECVQDMDHENMFWYRQDPGLGLRLIYFSYDVKMKEKGDIPEGYSVSREKKERFSLILESASTNQTSMYLCASSTPGTGKQPQHFGDGTRLSIL.

This clonotype was observed a few times. V gene TRBV20-1 combines with J gene TRBJ2-3; D could derive from TRBD1 or TRBD2 (6 bases each). Trimming removed 6 bases at V and 5 bases at J, with 24 bases between. The CDR3 is 16 amino acids. CDR1 and CDR2 from the germline V gene are DFQATT and SNEGSKA (reference sequence). The chain's CDR3 is CSATPGARDTGDTQYF. For the CDR3, the DNA is TGCAGTGCCACCCCGGGGGCCAGGGACACAGGAGATACGCAGTATTTT.

This chain connects TRBV7-9 to TRBJ2-7; 11 bases are shared with TRBD1. The CDR3 contains 16 residues. CDR1 is SEHNR and CDR2 is FQNEAQ in the germline V gene (reference sequence). The ends lost 1 base at V and 5 bases at J; junction bases unmatched: 7. The CDR3 nucleotides read TGTGCCAGCAGCTTAGGGACAGGGGGCGTTATCCACGAGCAGTACTTC. It is translated as CASSLGTGGVIHEQYF.

This clonotype came up a few times. The genes are TRBV2 and TRBJ2-2; D tentatively fits TRBD1 or TRBD2 (6 bases each). The V and J ends lost 5 bases and 5 bases respectively, with 18 bases between them. The germline V gene encodes CDR1 SNHLY and CDR2 FYNNEI. The CDR3 covers 16 residues. CDR3 region: CASSSGMGGRTGELFF. The DNA for the CDR3 is TGTGCCAGCAGTTCCGGGATGGGGGGCCGGACCGGGGAGCTGTTTTTT.

This clonotype was recorded at least ten times. The V gene is TRBV7-8, the J gene TRBJ2-7; 8 nucleotides match TRBD1. Looked up from germline, CDR1 is SGHVS and CDR2 is FQNEAQ. V lost 2 bases and J lost 5; bases outside the gene matches: 5. The CDR3 runs 14 residues. In DNA, the CDR3 is TGTGCCAGCAGCTTAACCCCAGGGGGCAACGAGCAGTACTTC. Its translation is CASSLTPGGNEQYF.

This clonotype appeared many times. This chain joins TRBV30 and TRBJ1-2; D is unresolved. Germline CDR1 is GTSNPN and CDR2 is SVGIG (reference sequence). Trimming pared 5 bases from V and 2 bases from J, leaving 9 bases between. The CDR3 extends over 12 amino acids. In nucleotides, the CDR3 is TGTGCCTGGGGTCTACTCAACTATGGCTACACCTTC. Translated, it gives CAWGLLNYGYTF.

This clonotype was picked up a small number of times. The V call is TRBV3-1, the J call TRBJ2-1; 8 bases fit TRBD2. The CDR3 runs 16 residues. Germline CDR1 is LGHDT and CDR2 is YNNKEL (reference sequence). The V segment lost 4 bases and the J segment 8 bases; nucleotides outside the gene matches: 13. The CDR3 is CASSPLAGRLSDEQFF. Written as DNA, the CDR3 is TGTGCCAGCAGCCCCTTAGCGGGAAGGCTTAGCGATGAGCAGTTCTTC.